The clone carrying this T cell receptor (beta chain) is a singleton in its sample. The data derive from a study of blood T cell repertoires in COVID-19. Across the whole study: T cells, B-cell-depleted T cells, or PBMCs provided the cDNA or gDNA that served as material.

Profiling relied on immunoSEQ multiplex PCR, and the TCRdb table lists in-frame clones only, not all of them. The sample carries approximately 100,000 clones, around 82% recorded once. This CDR3 is 17 amino acids long. Trimming left V 0 bases short and J 1 base short, with 12 bases between. Germline V gene lookup returns CDR1 SGHVS and CDR2 FQNEAQ. The J gene is TRBJ1-4, the V gene TRBV7-8; D unclear. Sequencing input: peripheral blood. This clonotype was obtained from a man aged 60 to 69 with acute or convalescent COVID-19. This CDR3 is CASSLAIGLGTNEKLFF. The DNA of the CDR3 is TGTGCCAGCAGCTTAGCCATAGGTCTAGGAACTAATGAAAAACTGTTTTTT.